This is a list of T cell receptor beta chains from one sample in a study of T cell responses to AZD1222 COVID-19 vaccine. Sequencing used immunoSEQ multiplex PCR; TCRdb keeps in-frame clones, though not all of them. The data contain 95,000 to 100,000 clones, 86% of them singletons. The sample here was peripheral blood, taken on day 0 of AZD1222 vaccination. The receptors shown here come from an adult in good health. Each CDR3 is given with its conserved first and last residue. D genes are given only for firm matches. Rows give clone size only sometimes, using once, few, many, or a class for an expanded clone.

TGTGCCAGCAGTTCCCTCCGGGACAGGACGGCGGGATTCTTT,CASSSLRDRTAGFF,TRBJ1-1,TRBV6-5,TRBD1,14,NA
TGTGCCAGCAGCCAAGCAGGACAGCTGAACACTGAAGCTTTCTTT,CASSQAGQLNTEAFF,TRBJ1-1,TRBV3-1/TRBV3-2,NA,15,NA
TGTGCCAGCAGCTTAGGGGGGGGGTACCAAGAGACCCAGTACTTC,CASSLGGGYQETQYF,TRBJ2-5,TRBV7-2,TRBD2,15,NA
TGTGCCAGCAGCCAAGATCGGGACACCTACAATGAGCAGTTCTTC,CASSQDRDTYNEQFF,TRBJ2-1,TRBV3-1/TRBV3-2,NA,15,NA
TGTGCCAGCTCACCAGCAGGGGCCCTGAACACTGAAGCTTTCTTT,CASSPAGALNTEAFF,TRBJ1-1,TRBV18,NA,15,NA
TGTGCCAGCAGCCAAGACGTGCGGGGGACAGATACGCAGTATTTT,CASSQDVRGTDTQYF,TRBJ2-3,TRBV4-2,TRBD2,15,NA
TGCGCCAGCAGCTCGGACAGGGTGAACACCGGGGAGCTGTTTTTT,CASSSDRVNTGELFF,TRBJ2-2,TRBV5-1,TRBD1,15,NA
TGTGCCAGCAGCAGGACAGGCTCTGGAAACACCATATATTTT,CASSRTGSGNTIYF,TRBJ1-3,TRBV6-2/TRBV6-3,TRBD1,14,NA
TGTGCCAGCAGCTTACATTGGGGTGAAGGTCAGCCCCAGCATTTT,CASSLHWGEGQPQHF,TRBJ1-5,TRBV7-8,NA,15,NA
TGTGCCAGCAGTTTCTCCTACAGGAACACCGGGGAGCTGTTTTTT,CASSFSYRNTGELFF,TRBJ2-2,TRBV27,NA,15,once
TGTGCCAGTAGTGTGCGGGTGAACACCGGGGAGCTGTTTTTT,CASSVRVNTGELFF,TRBJ2-2,TRBV19,NA,14,NA
TGTGCCTGGAGTCGGGACAGGACTAACTCTGGAAACACCATATATTTT,CAWSRDRTNSGNTIYF,TRBJ1-3,TRBV30,TRBD1,16,once
TGTGCCAGCAGCCAAGTCCTGAGAGGTGAGCAGTTCTTC,CASSQVLRGEQFF,TRBJ2-1,TRBV14,NA,13,NA
TGCAGTGCTAGGAGCCCGACAGAGCAGTACTTC,CSARSPTEQYF,TRBJ2-7,TRBV20-1,NA,11,NA
TGTGCCAGCAGTTCCAGAACCTTAAATACCGTTAATGAAAAACTGTTTTTT,CASSSRTLNTVNEKLFF,TRBJ1-4,TRBV6-2/TRBV6-3,NA,17,NA
TGTGCCAGTAGTGTCCCCGTGGATGGCTACACCTTC,CASSVPVDGYTF,TRBJ1-2,TRBV19,NA,12,NA
TGTGCCAGCAGCTTGGTCGGTAGCGGGGTGGAGACCCAGTACTTC,CASSLVGSGVETQYF,TRBJ2-5,TRBV5-4,TRBD2,15,NA
TGCGCCAGCAGTGAAGGGGAGACCCAGTACTTC,CASSEGETQYF,TRBJ2-5,TRBV10-2,NA,11,NA
TGTGCCAGCAGTTACAGGGGTGATCAGCCCCAGCATTTT,CASSYRGDQPQHF,TRBJ1-5,TRBV6-2/TRBV6-3,NA,13,NA
TGTGCCAGCACCGGAGGGACAGGCTATGGCTACACCTTC,CASTGGTGYGYTF,TRBJ1-2,TRBV28,TRBD1,13,NA
TGTGCCAGCAGCTTGGCGGCAGGGTTAAATGAAAAACTGTTTTTT,CASSLAAGLNEKLFF,TRBJ1-4,TRBV5-6,NA,15,NA
TGCGCCAGCAAAGTGGTAGTGAAAACTTTCTTT,CASKVVVKTFF,TRBJ1-1,TRBV23-1,NA,11,NA
TGTGCCAGTAGCTCGGAGCAAATCACTGGGGCCAACGTCCTGACTTTC,CASSSEQITGANVLTF,TRBJ2-6,TRBV19,NA,16,NA
TGTGCCAGCAGCTTGAAGGGACTAGCGGGGGATGAGCAGTTCTTC,CASSLKGLAGDEQFF,TRBJ2-1,TRBV5-4,TRBD2,15,few
TGTGCCAGCAGTGACCTGCGGACAGGGGGCCTTTGGCCTGAAGCTTTCTTT,CASSDLRTGGLWPEAFF,TRBJ1-1,TRBV6-1,TRBD1,17,NA
TGCGCCAGCAGCTTGGCCCCGGGCTTTTCCTACGAGCAGTACTTC,CASSLAPGFSYEQYF,TRBJ2-7,TRBV5-1,NA,15,NA
TGCGCCAGCAGCCAAGCTTACCAGGCCAAAAACATTCAGTACTTC,CASSQAYQAKNIQYF,TRBJ2-4,TRBV4-1,NA,15,NA
TGTGCCAGCAGTTTCACGAACTATGGCTACACCTTC,CASSFTNYGYTF,TRBJ1-2,TRBV28,NA,12,NA
TGTGCCAGCAGCCCGACTAGCGGGCCCCGCCAACACTTC,CASSPTSGPRQHF,TRBJ2-5,TRBV7-9,TRBD2,13,NA
TGTGCCAGCAGCGTAGCTCGCGGGGAAAGCTCCTACAATGAGCAGTTCTTC,CASSVARGESSYNEQFF,TRBJ2-1,TRBV9,NA,17,NA
TGTGCCAGCAGCCTTCGAGGGAACACTGAAGCTTTCTTT,CASSLRGNTEAFF,TRBJ1-1,TRBV3-1/TRBV3-2,NA,13,NA
TGCGCCAGCAGCTTGTTTGCGGGTGGCCCTCCGGACAATGAGCAGTTCTTC,CASSLFAGGPPDNEQFF,TRBJ2-1,TRBV5-1,NA,17,NA
TGTGCCAAAGACAGGAACTATGGCTACACCTTC,CAKDRNYGYTF,TRBJ1-2,TRBV19,NA,11,NA
TGTGCCAGCAGCGGCCTTAGCTCCTACGAGCAGTACTTC,CASSGLSSYEQYF,TRBJ2-7,TRBV6-5,NA,13,NA
TGTGCCAGCAATGGGGGTCTAGGACTAGTGAACGAGCAGTTCTTC,CASNGGLGLVNEQFF,TRBJ2-1,TRBV28,TRBD2,15,NA